The clone carrying this TCR beta chain was counted at least ten times. TCR alpha and TCR beta cDNA libraries carrying sample barcodes and UMIs came from 5'RACE with constant-segment primers. TCRdb re-called the 5' RACE reads with MiXCR, one entry per CDR3 protein. The profile shows over 120,000 distinct CDR3 sequences, over 6% of them singletons. In germline, CDR1 is SGHRS, CDR2 YFSETQ. This CDR3 has 14 residues. V shed 0 bases, J shed 6 bases, and the junction held 6 bases outside the gene matches. This specimen comes from a study of T-cell memory formation after mild COVID-19. The J gene is TRBJ2-7, the V gene TRBV5-1; 7 bases agree with TRBD1. The sample consisted of PBMCs or a T cell subset sorted from them (not recorded which). The TCR comes from an adult woman who had mild COVID-19 (a few samples of this study predate the infection). Cell type and time point are not known. The CDR3: CASSLADRAAEQYF. Here the CDR3 DNA reads TGCGCCAGCAGCTTGGCCGACAGGGCAGCCGAGCAGTACTTC.